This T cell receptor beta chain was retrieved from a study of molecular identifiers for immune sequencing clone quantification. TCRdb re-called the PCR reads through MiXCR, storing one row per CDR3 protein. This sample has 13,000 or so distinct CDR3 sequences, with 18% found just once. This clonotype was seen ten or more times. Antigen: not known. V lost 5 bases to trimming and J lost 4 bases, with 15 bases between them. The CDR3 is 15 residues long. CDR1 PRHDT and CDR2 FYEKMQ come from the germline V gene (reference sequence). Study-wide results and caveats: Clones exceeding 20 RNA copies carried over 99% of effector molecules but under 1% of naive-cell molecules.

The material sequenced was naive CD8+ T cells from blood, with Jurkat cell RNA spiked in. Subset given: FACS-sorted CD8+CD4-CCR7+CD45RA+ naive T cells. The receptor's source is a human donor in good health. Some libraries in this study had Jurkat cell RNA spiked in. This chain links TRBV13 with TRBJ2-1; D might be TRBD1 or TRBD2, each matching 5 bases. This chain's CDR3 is CASSPGTDLYNEQFF. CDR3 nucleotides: TGTGCCAGCAGCCCAGGGACGGACTTATACAATGAGCAGTTCTTC.